The source of this T cell receptor (beta chain) is a study of vaccination and CD4 T cells after COVID-19. At the level of the study: Median time from second vaccine dose to sampling was approximately 74 days (14 to 241). Findings and limits, study-wide: A median of around 90% of reactive clones, in convalescent patients, became evident only post-vaccination.

Treatment here: approximately 11-day PBMC culture with coronavirus spike peptide pools or control peptides (ViraFEST assay). CDR1 is SGHDT, CDR2 YYEEEE, per germline. V lost 4 bases, J lost 3 bases, and 10 bases lay in between. This CDR3 has 13 amino acids. With the Oncomine TCR Beta short-read assay, DNA from cultured CD4+ T cells was sequenced. One entry per CDR3 protein results from TCRdb running MiXCR on the PCR reads. The sample shows thousands of distinct CDR3 sequences, approximately 22% of them seen only once. Comments on this clonotype: Its target is unknown.

V usage is TRBV5-6 and J usage is TRBJ1-1; D is possibly TRBD1 (6 bases). The clonotype originates from a human donor who had recovered from COVID-19. Sequenced sample: CD4+ T cells from blood, cultured in vitro. CDR3 residues: CASSGRGYTEAFF. CDR3 bases: TGTGCCAGCAGCGGCAGGGGATACACTGAAGCTTTCTTT.